This note documents a single T cell receptor (beta chain) sequence. The CDR3 runs to 17 residues. Per germline, CDR1 SGHAT and CDR2 FQNNGV. The J segment lost 2 bases and the V segment lost 4 bases, leaving 9 bases of the junction unmatched. Amplified TCR beta CDR3 regions were obtained using RNA transcripts as template. An initial RT-PCR round employing HTBI primers preceded a second-round multiplex PCR. TCRdb itself ran the multiplex PCR reads through MiXCR, one entry per CDR3 protein. The profile shows about 400,000 distinct CDR3 sequences, roughly 14% of them singletons. The data originate from a study of Graves' ophthalmopathy and Graves' hyperthyroidism. Hyperthyroidism patients, all newly diagnosed, had under 2 months' duration and ages of 18 to 65. Diagnosis was based on clinical symptoms, serum thyroxine, TRAb, thyroid ultrasound and orbital computed tomography. A volume of approximately 10 ml of fresh peripheral blood supplied the PBMCs.

V and J are TRBV11-2 and TRBJ2-5; 11 bases are a match to TRBD2. Sequences were obtained from peripheral blood. The origin of this receptor is a young woman with stable Graves' hyperthyroidism. CDR3 residues: CASSSTSGTVPQETQYF. The CDR3 nucleotides are TGTGCCAGCAGCTCGACTAGCGGGACAGTTCCTCAAGAGACCCAGTACTTC.